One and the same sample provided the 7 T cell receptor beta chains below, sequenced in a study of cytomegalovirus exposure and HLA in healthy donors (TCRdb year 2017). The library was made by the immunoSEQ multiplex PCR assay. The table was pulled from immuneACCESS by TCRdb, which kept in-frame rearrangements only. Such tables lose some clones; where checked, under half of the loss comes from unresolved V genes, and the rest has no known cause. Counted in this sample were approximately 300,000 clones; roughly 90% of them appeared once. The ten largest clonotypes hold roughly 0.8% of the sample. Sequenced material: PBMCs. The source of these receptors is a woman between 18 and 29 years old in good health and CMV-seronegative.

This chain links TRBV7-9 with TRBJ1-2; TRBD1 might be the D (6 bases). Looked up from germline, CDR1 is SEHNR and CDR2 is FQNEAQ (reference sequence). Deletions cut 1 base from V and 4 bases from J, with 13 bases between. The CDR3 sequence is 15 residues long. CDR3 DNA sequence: TGTGCCAGCAGCTTAGGAGAGGGGGAGGGCTATGGCTACACCTTC. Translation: CASSLGEGEGYGYTF.

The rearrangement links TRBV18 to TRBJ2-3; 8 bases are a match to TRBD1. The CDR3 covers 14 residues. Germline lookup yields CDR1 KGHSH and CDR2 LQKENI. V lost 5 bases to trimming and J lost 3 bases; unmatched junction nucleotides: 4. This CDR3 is CASSVDRATDTQYF. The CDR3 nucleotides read TGTGCCAGCTCAGTGGACAGGGCAACAGATACGCAGTATTTT.

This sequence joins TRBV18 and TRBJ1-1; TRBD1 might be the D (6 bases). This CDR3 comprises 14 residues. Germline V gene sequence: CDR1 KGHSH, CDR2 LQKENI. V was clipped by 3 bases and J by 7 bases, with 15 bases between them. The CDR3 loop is CASSPVGALNEAFF. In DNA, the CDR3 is TGTGCCAGCTCACCTGTGGGGGCGCTTAATGAAGCTTTCTTT.

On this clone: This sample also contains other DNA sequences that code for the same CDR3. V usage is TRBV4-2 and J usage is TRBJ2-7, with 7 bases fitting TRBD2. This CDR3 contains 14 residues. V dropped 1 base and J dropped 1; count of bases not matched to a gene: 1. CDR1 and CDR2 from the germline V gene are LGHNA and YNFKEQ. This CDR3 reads CASSQGSGSYEQYF. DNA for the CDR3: TGTGCCAGCAGCCAAGGTAGCGGGTCCTACGAGCAGTACTTC.

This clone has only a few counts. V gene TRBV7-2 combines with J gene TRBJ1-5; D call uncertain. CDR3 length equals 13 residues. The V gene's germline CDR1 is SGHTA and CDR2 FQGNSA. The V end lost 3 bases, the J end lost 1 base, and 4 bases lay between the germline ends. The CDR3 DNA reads TGTGCCAGCAGCTTCCGGAGCAATCAGCCCCAGCATTTT. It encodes CASSFRSNQPQHF.

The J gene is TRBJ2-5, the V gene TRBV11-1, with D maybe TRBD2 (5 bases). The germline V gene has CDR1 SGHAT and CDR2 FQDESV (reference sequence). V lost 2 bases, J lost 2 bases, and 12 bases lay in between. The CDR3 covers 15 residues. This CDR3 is CASSLRRDRQETQYF. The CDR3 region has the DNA TGTGCCAGCAGCTTACGCCGGGATAGGCAAGAGACCCAGTACTTC. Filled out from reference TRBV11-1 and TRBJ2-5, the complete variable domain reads EAEVAQSPRYKITEKSQAVAFWCDPISGHATLYWYRQILGQGPELLVQFQDESVVDDSQLPKDRFSAERLKGVDSTLKIQPAELGDSAMYLCASSLRRDRQETQYFGPGTRLLVL.

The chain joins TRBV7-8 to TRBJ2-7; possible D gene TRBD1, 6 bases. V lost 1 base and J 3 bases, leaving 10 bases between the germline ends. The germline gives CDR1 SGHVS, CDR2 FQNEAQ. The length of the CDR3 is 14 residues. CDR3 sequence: CASSLGAGVYEQYF. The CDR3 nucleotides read TGTGCCAGCAGCTTAGGTGCAGGGGTCTACGAGCAGTACTTC.